The 13 T cell receptor beta chains below come from one sample, sequenced in a study of control samples from healthy donors and cancer patients. Sequenced by immunoSEQ multiplex PCR; TCRdb stores in-frame clones only, minus some. The sample records around 170,000 clones, 90% being singletons. Sequenced sample: blood. These receptors all stem from a woman aged 50 to 65 in good health.

On this clone itself: At one end, the junction sequence differs from germline, possibly due to a read error. The rearrangement joins TRBV27 to TRBJ1-5; D possibly corresponds to TRBD1 (6 bases). The CDR3 extends over 14 amino acids. Germline CDR1 and CDR2: MNHEY and SMNVEV (reference sequence). In nucleotides, the CDR3 is TGTGCCAACAGTTTGGACAGAAGCGGCCAGCCCCAGCATTTT. Translation gives CANSLDRSGQPQHF.

The chain recombines TRBV7-2 with TRBJ1-2; D call uncertain. The CDR3 is 15 amino acids. Trimming took 3 bases from V and 0 from J, leaving 11 bases between them. CDR1 is SGHTA and CDR2 is FQGNSA in the germline V gene. The DNA of the CDR3 is TGTGCCAGCAGCTTCCCCGGGAGGGCTAACTATGGCTACACCTTC. It specifies CASSFPGRANYGYTF.

The chain uses TRBV28 and TRBJ1-4; D might be TRBD1 (6 bases). This CDR3 comprises 14 residues. V gave up 5 bases and J gave up 8 bases, with 15 bases separating them. The germline gives CDR1 MDHEN, CDR2 SYDVKM. The CDR3 is CASSPGQGQEKLFF. The DNA of the CDR3 is TGTGCCAGCAGTCCGGGGCAGGGACAAGAAAAACTGTTTTTT.

V usage is TRBV9 and J usage is TRBJ2-1, with 7 bases lining up with TRBD1. Germline values: CDR1 SGDLS, CDR2 YYNGEE. This CDR3 contains 16 residues. Losses at the gene ends were 3 bases for V and 7 bases for J; bases not matched to a gene: 13. The CDR3 DNA sequence: TGTGCCAGCAGCGCAAGGATAGGGGGCTCAACAAATGAGCAGTTCTTC. Translating it yields CASSARIGGSTNEQFF.

The gene calls are TRBV5-6 and TRBJ2-7, with TRBD2 matching 8 bases. The CDR3 totals 14 residues. Trimming took 3 bases from V and 4 from J; bases not matched to a gene: 6. CDR1 and CDR2 (germline): SGHDT, YYEEEE. This CDR3 is CASSSGLAVYEQYF. CDR3 sequence (DNA): TGTGCCAGCAGCTCCGGACTAGCAGTTTACGAGCAGTACTTC.

The chain joins TRBV7-2 to TRBJ1-5; 7 nucleotides agree with TRBD1. J gave up 2 bases and V 6 bases, and 4 bases lay outside the gene matches. The CDR3 covers 14 residues. Germline CDR1 is SGHTA and CDR2 is FQGNSA. The CDR3 DNA reads TGTGCCAGCAGTTGGACAGGAGGCAATCAGCCCCAGCATTTT. It yields the protein CASSWTGGNQPQHF.

The chain combines TRBV28 with TRBJ1-4, with a weak D call TRBD1 (5 bases). CDR3 length: 16 residues. The germline V and J ends were trimmed by 4 bases and 4 bases, with 16 bases remaining between them. In germline, CDR1 is MDHEN, CDR2 SYDVKM. CDR3 nucleotide sequence: TGTGCCAGCAGTTCCCCCCGTTTTGGGGGTAATGAAAAACTGTTTTTT. It is translated as CASSSPRFGGNEKLFF.

In this sample, this clone turned up once. This chain uses TRBV29-1 with TRBJ1-4, with D possibly matching TRBD1 (6 bases). Trimming took 5 bases from V and 8 from J, leaving 12 bases between them. The CDR3 length is 12 residues. The germline V gene encodes CDR1 SQVTM and CDR2 ANQGSEA. The CDR3 here is CSVYTQGEKLFF. CDR3 DNA sequence: TGCAGCGTTTACACGCAGGGGGAAAAACTGTTTTTT.

The chain carries TRBV12-3 or TRBV12-4 and TRBJ1-3, with TRBD1 matching over 8 bases. Germline trimming cut 9 bases from V and 2 bases from J; bases unmatched to any gene: 3. CDR3 size: 13 residues. CDR3 in amino acids: CASTGGPGNTIYF. In DNA, the CDR3 is TGTGCCAGTACAGGGGGACCTGGAAACACCATATATTTT.

V gene TRBV4-2 combines with J gene TRBJ2-5; TRBD2 matches 9 bases. Germline V gene sequence: CDR1 LGHNA, CDR2 YNFKEQ. The CDR3 sequence is 17 residues long. The junction had 10 bases not matched to a gene; V was cut back by 3 bases and J by 2 bases. CDR3 protein: CASSQGLLAGRQETQYF. The CDR3 DNA follows: TGTGCCAGCAGCCAGGGACTACTAGCGGGCCGTCAAGAGACCCAGTACTTC.

This clone has a single count. The chain employs TRBV28 and TRBJ2-1; either TRBD1 or TRBD2 may fit D (5 bases each). V was cut by 7 bases and J by 1 base, with 17 bases left in between. The CDR3 has 16 residues. Germline CDR1 MDHEN, CDR2 SYDVKM. For the CDR3, the DNA is TGTGCCAGCATCCCGCGCCAGGGACGTTCCTACAATGAGCAGTTCTTC. Its protein is CASIPRQGRSYNEQFF.

This chain uses TRBV24-1 with TRBJ1-1; D remains ambiguous. V lost 9 bases and J 7 bases, leaving 17 bases between the germline ends. The CDR3 length is 13 residues. Germline CDR1 is KGHDR and CDR2 is SFDVKD. For the CDR3, the DNA is TGTGCCACCGAAGCGGTGTGGGGAGGTGAAGCTTTCTTT. This gives the protein CATEAVWGGEAFF.

V and J are TRBV7-9 and TRBJ1-2; D ambiguous. The CDR3 length is 14 residues. Trimming stripped 1 base from V and 6 bases from J, with 12 bases between. CDR1 is SEHNR and CDR2 is FQNEAQ in the germline V gene (reference sequence). The DNA of the CDR3 is TGTGCCAGCAGCTTAGGCTTTCGTGTGGATGGCTACACCTTC. Translated: CASSLGFRVDGYTF.